This T cell receptor beta chain was sequenced during a study of T cell changes during pregnancy in multiple sclerosis. Germline V CDR1 and CDR2: MNHEY, SVGAGI. V shed 9 bases and J 2 bases; nucleotides not matched to a gene: 7. CDR3 size: 14 residues. Notes on this clone: This specimen includes other DNA sequences encoding the same CDR3.

The table came from immunoSEQ multiplex PCR; TCRdb's copy has only in-frame clones and leaves some out. Of 70,000 to 95,000 clones in the sample, 90% to 95% are singletons; the top ten hold around 4.1%. Sequencing was performed on peripheral blood, taken in the first trimester of pregnancy. This receptor was obtained from a female donor with multiple sclerosis, enrolled in a pregnancy study. The chain links TRBV6-5 to TRBJ1-5; 7 nucleotides agree with TRBD1. The CDR3 protein is CASSTDRGNQPQHF. CDR3 in DNA: TGTGCCAGTAGCACCGACAGGGGCAATCAGCCCCAGCATTTT.